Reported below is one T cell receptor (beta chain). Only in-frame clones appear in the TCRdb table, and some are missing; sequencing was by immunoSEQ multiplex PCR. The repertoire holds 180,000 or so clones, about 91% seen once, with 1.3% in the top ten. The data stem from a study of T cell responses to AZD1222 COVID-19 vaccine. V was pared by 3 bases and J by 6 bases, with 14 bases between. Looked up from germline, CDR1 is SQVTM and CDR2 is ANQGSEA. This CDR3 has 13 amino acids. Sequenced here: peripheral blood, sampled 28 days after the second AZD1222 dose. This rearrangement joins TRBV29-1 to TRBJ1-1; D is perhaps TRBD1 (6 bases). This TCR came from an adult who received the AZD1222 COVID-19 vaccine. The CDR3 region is CSVEGRGGPEAFF. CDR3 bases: TGCAGCGTTGAGGGCAGGGGAGGACCTGAAGCTTTCTTT.